Listed here are 13 T cell receptor beta chains from one sample, sequenced in a study of T cells in Graves' hyperthyroidism and ophthalmopathy. What was amplified from RNA transcripts were TCR beta CDR3 regions. A first-round RT-PCR of the TCR CDR3 used the HTBI primer set. TCRdb redid the calling of the multiplex PCR reads with MiXCR, one entry per CDR3 protein. The table has 450,000 to 650,000 distinct CDR3 sequences, around 14% seen once. The sample was blood. The origin of the receptors is a woman between 18 and 29 years old with Graves' ophthalmopathy.

This clonotype was picked up many times. The chain joins TRBV6-1 to TRBJ1-2; maybe TRBD1 (5 bases). Trimming left V 11 bases short and J 8 bases short, with 21 bases between. Germline V lookup: CDR1 MNHNS, CDR2 SASEGT. CDR3 length equals 13 residues. CDR3 nucleotides: TGTGCCCATAAGGGGCAGGGCCTAGGGGGCTACACCTTC. Translating it yields CAHKGQGLGGYTF.

This clonotype has at least ten counts. V and J are TRBV12-3 or TRBV12-4 and TRBJ2-2, with D possibly matching TRBD1 (5 bases). Trimming took off 1 base at V and 7 bases at J, with 13 bases between the two ends. The CDR3 runs to 15 residues. The CDR3 protein is CASSLGWTSGGELFF. CDR3 in DNA: TGTGCCAGCAGTTTAGGTTGGACATCGGGCGGGGAGCTGTTTTTT.

CDR3 sequence reads: CATSDSGPDYGYTF. CDR3 bases: TGTGCCACCAGTGACTCGGGGCCCGACTATGGCTACACCTTC. The chain combines TRBV24-1 with TRBJ1-2, with a possible D match to TRBD1 (5 bases). Trimming took off 4 bases at V and 3 bases at J, with 11 bases between the two ends. The CDR3 spans 14 residues. Germline CDR1 reads KGHDR; CDR2 reads SFDVKD.

The rearrangement joins TRBV11-3 to TRBJ2-7, with D hard to call. Per the germline V gene, CDR1 is SGHNT and CDR2 is YENEEA. The CDR3 consists of 14 residues. Deletions cut 5 bases from V and 3 bases from J, with 14 bases between. DNA for the CDR3: TGTGCCAGCAGCCCCTCTAGGGCTAGCTACGAGCAGTACTTC. Amino acid sequence: CASSPSRASYEQYF.

This clonotype has a count of ten or more. The gene calls are TRBV5-1 and TRBJ1-4; weak D call: TRBD1 (6 bases). CDR1 and CDR2 (germline): SGHRS, YFSETQ. V gave up 4 bases and J gave up 6 bases, with 10 bases separating them. This CDR3 contains 13 residues. The CDR3 nucleotides read TGCGCCAGCAGCACTAGGACAGATGAAAAACTGTTTTTT. It encodes CASSTRTDEKLFF.

This chain joins TRBV11-3 and TRBJ2-7, with 9 nucleotides matching TRBD2. From germline, CDR1 is SGHNT and CDR2 YENEEA. There are 18 residues in the CDR3. V lost 5 bases, J lost 3 bases, and 17 bases stayed unmatched. The CDR3 DNA is TGTGCCAGCAGCGGATCCCTCTTTAGCGGGAGTGGGAGCTACGAGCAGTACTTC. It is translated as CASSGSLFSGSGSYEQYF.

V gene TRBV6-1 combines with J gene TRBJ2-7; TRBD1 matches at 10 bases. V trimming: 0 bases; J trimming: 7 bases; junction bases outside the gene matches: 6. Germline V gene data show CDR1 as MNHNS and CDR2 as SASEGT. CDR3 size: 15 residues. The CDR3 nucleotides read TGTGCCAGCAGTGAAGCCCCGGGACAGGGGAAGGAGCAGTACTTC. Translating gives CASSEAPGQGKEQYF.

This clonotype turned up a few times. This chain uses TRBV28 with TRBJ2-7; D possibly matches TRBD1 or TRBD2 (5 bases each). This CDR3 is built from 18 residues. V was pared by 7 bases and J by 3 bases, with 28 bases between. CDR1 is MDHEN and CDR2 is SYDVKM in the germline V gene. The CDR3 sequence: CASTPGYPGRKLSYEQYF. In DNA form, the CDR3 reads TGTGCCAGCACTCCGGGATACCCGGGGCGAAAATTGAGCTACGAGCAGTACTTC.

The chain combines TRBV19 with TRBJ1-1; tentatively, D is TRBD1 (6 bases). Trimming removed 5 bases at V and 6 bases at J, with 10 bases between. Per the germline V gene, CDR1 is LNHDA and CDR2 is SQIVND (reference sequence). This CDR3 is built from 12 residues. The CDR3 nucleotides are TGTGCCAGTAGTCAAAGGGGGGCTGAAGCTTTCTTT. This codes for CASSQRGAEAFF.

This clonotype was seen a handful of times. With a much larger clone just one base away, this may be a read error. J is TRBJ2-7 and V is TRBV30; 10 nucleotides align to TRBD1. Trimming at V came to 5 bases and at J to 6 bases, leaving 7 bases not matched to a gene. CDR1 and CDR2 from the germline V gene are GTSNPN and SVGIG (reference sequence). CDR3 length: 13 residues. CDR3 nucleotide sequence: TGTGCCTGGGGGGGACAGGGGATGGGCGAGCAGTACTTC. It specifies CAWGGQGMGEQYF.

The gene calls are TRBV19 and TRBJ1-2; 9 nucleotides line up with TRBD1. Trimming at V came to 4 bases and at J to 2 bases, leaving 2 bases not matched to a gene. The CDR3 length is 14 residues. CDR1 LNHDA and CDR2 SQIVND come from the germline V gene (reference sequence). The CDR3, as DNA: TGTGCCAGTAGTAAGGGGACAGGGAACTATGGCTACACCTTC. Residues: CASSKGTGNYGYTF.

V and J are TRBV20-1 and TRBJ2-3, with 7 bases matching TRBD2. Germline trimming cut 2 bases from V and 4 bases from J; bases unmatched to any gene: 9. The CDR3 has 15 amino acids. Germline loops: CDR1 DFQATT, CDR2 SNEGSKA (reference sequence). The CDR3 nucleotides read TGCAGTGCTAGATCCCGGGCGGGGGTCGCAGATACGCAGTATTTT. It yields the protein CSARSRAGVADTQYF.

This clonotype was counted at least ten times. J is TRBJ1-5 and V is TRBV27, with D possibly TRBD1 on 6 matching bases. The length of the CDR3 is 18 residues. Deletions cut 5 bases from V and 4 bases from J, with 24 bases between. Germline CDR1 reads MNHEY; CDR2 reads SMNVEV (reference sequence). The CDR3 region has the DNA TGTGCCAGCAGTCTACTGGAGAGTGGGGGCGCAGGGAATCAGCCCCAGCATTTT. Its protein is CASSLLESGGAGNQPQHF.